The 6 T cell receptor beta chains given below trace back to one sample, sequenced in a study of cytomegalovirus exposure and HLA in healthy donors. The PCR made use of 60 Vbeta and 13 Jbeta primers. Sequenced by immunoSEQ multiplex PCR; TCRdb stores in-frame clones only, minus some. The repertoire holds roughly 120,000 clones, with about 72% as singletons. Sequencing was performed on PBMCs. These receptors were collected from a man aged 30 to 45 in good health and CMV-seropositive.

V is TRBV7-6 and J is TRBJ2-7, with TRBD2 matching 7 bases. V shed 5 bases and J 3 bases; nucleotides not matched to a gene: 7. The CDR3 covers 14 residues. Germline CDR1 is SGHVS and CDR2 is FNYEAQ. CDR3 sequence: CASSRERTSYEQYF. In nucleotides, the CDR3 is TGTGCCAGCAGCCGGGAGCGGACTAGCTACGAGCAGTACTTC.

This clone has a handful of counts. V is TRBV19 and J is TRBJ1-1; possible D gene TRBD1, 5 bases. The CDR3 is 13 residues long. Trimming pared 3 bases from V and 7 bases from J, leaving 12 bases between. From germline, CDR1 is LNHDA and CDR2 SQIVND (reference sequence). CDR3 bases: TGTGCCAGTAGTATCCAGGGTAGACGTGAAGCTTTCTTT. Amino acids: CASSIQGRREAFF.

This clone has more than one count but fewer than ten. The CDR3 region has the DNA TGTGCCAGCACCCGGATAGCGGGAGGAGACTACAATGAGCAGTTCTTC. It yields the protein CASTRIAGGDYNEQFF. The chain carries TRBV7-9 and TRBJ2-1; 10 nucleotides line up with TRBD2. This CDR3 region has 16 residues. Trimming at V came to 7 bases and at J to 3 bases, leaving 9 bases not matched to a gene. Germline loops: CDR1 SEHNR, CDR2 FQNEAQ (reference sequence).

The V and J genes are TRBV7-9 and TRBJ1-3, with TRBD1 as a possible D gene (5 bases). Germline-derived CDR1 and CDR2 are SEHNR and FQNEAQ (reference sequence). The CDR3 has 13 amino acids. Deletions cut 8 bases from V and 2 bases from J, with 10 bases between. Here the CDR3 DNA reads TGTGCCAGCGGTACGGGGGCTGGAAACACCATATATTTT. Translating gives CASGTGAGNTIYF.

The chain combines TRBV7-3 with TRBJ1-6; D uncertain. The germline V and J ends were trimmed by 5 bases and 7 bases, with 15 bases remaining between them. The CDR3 length is 15 residues. Germline loops: CDR1 SGHTA, CDR2 FQGTGA. CDR3: CASSRLGGENSPLHF. CDR3 coding DNA: TGTGCCAGCAGCCGCCTTGGTGGAGAAAATTCACCCCTCCACTTT.

The rearrangement uses TRBV5-1 and TRBJ2-2; weak D call: TRBD2 (5 bases). This CDR3 has 14 residues. The V gene's germline CDR1 is SGHRS and CDR2 YFSETQ. V lost 4 bases and J lost 5, with 12 bases in between. CDR3 DNA sequence: TGCGCCAGCAGCCGGGGAGTCCGGACCGGGGAGCTGTTTTTT. Amino acid sequence: CASSRGVRTGELFF.